One sample yielded the 16 T cell receptor beta chains listed below, sequenced in a study of molecular identifiers for immune sequencing clone quantification. Each CDR3 protein is one row after TCRdb ran MiXCR on the PCR reads. The sample consists of about 640,000 distinct CDR3 sequences, 20% of them appearing once. The sample taken for sequencing was naive CD8+ T cells from blood, with Jurkat cell RNA spiked in. Subset indicated: FACS-sorted CD8+CD4-CCR7+CD45RA+ naive T cells. The source of these receptors is a human donor in good health. Some libraries in this study had Jurkat cell RNA spiked in.

As regards this clonotype: A much larger clone is a single base away; this may be a read error. The rearrangement joins TRBV7-9 to TRBJ1-1; D gene uncertain. Germline V gives CDR1 SEHNR, CDR2 FQNEAQ (reference sequence). The CDR3 is 12 amino acids. The CDR3 reads CASSREGSEALF. CDR3 nucleotides: TGTGCCAGCAGCCGAGAGGGCAGTGAAGCTCTCTTT.

In this sample, this clonotype turned up many times. The chain has TRBV7-9 and TRBJ2-3; possibly TRBD2 for D (6 bases). The CDR3 spans 16 residues. Germline V gives CDR1 SEHNR, CDR2 FQNEAQ (reference sequence). Trimming cost V 5 bases and J 0 bases, with 15 bases left between them. The CDR3: CASSPSGTVSTDTQYF. The CDR3 region has the DNA TGTGCCAGCAGCCCATCCGGGACTGTGAGCACAGATACGCAGTATTTT. Combining the CDR3 with reference TRBV7-9 and TRBJ2-3 gives the whole variable domain DTGVSQNPRHKITKRGQNVTFRCDPISEHNRLYWYRQTLGQGPEFLTYFQNEAQLEKSRLLSDRFSAERPKGSFSTLEIQRTEQGDSAMYLCASSPSGTVSTDTQYFGPGTRLTVL.

This clonotype appeared many times. This chain uses TRBV9 with TRBJ2-6, with 10 bases lining up with TRBD1. The CDR3 is made up of 18 amino acids. The ends lost 0 bases at V and 6 bases at J; junction bases unmatched: 9. Germline CDR1 reads SGDLS; CDR2 reads YYNGEE. The CDR3 here is CASSVADRGVLSANVLTF. DNA for the CDR3: TGTGCCAGCAGCGTAGCGGACAGGGGGGTCCTATCGGCCAACGTCCTGACTTTC.

This clonotype showed up many times. The CDR3 protein is CASSNRGHDEKLFF. The CDR3 nucleotides read TGTGCCAGCAGCAACAGGGGGCATGATGAAAAACTGTTTTTT. The chain uses TRBV7-9 and TRBJ1-4; 9 bases are shared with TRBD1. Germline values: CDR1 SEHNR, CDR2 FQNEAQ (reference sequence). The CDR3 is 14 residues long. V lost 5 bases to trimming and J lost 6 bases; unmatched junction nucleotides: 4.

At least ten counts were recorded for this clonotype. The rearrangement uses TRBV2 and TRBJ2-5; 9 bases match TRBD1. J was trimmed by 5 bases and V by 7 bases; bases with no gene match: 8. Germline CDR1 and CDR2: SNHLY and FYNNEI. The CDR3 length is 14 residues. The CDR3 sequence: CASTRGQGSETQYF. CDR3 DNA: TGTGCCAGCACCCGAGGACAGGGGAGCGAGACCCAGTACTTC.

The table lists this clonotype with many counts. The chain couples TRBV28 to TRBJ1-5; 8 nucleotides line up with TRBD1. Looked up from germline, CDR1 is MDHEN and CDR2 is SYDVKM. The CDR3 totals 15 residues. J lost 1 base, V lost 5 bases, and 4 bases had no gene match. CDR3 coding DNA: TGTGCCAGCAGTCACAGGGGGGTGAGCAATCAGCCCCAGCATTTT. This codes for CASSHRGVSNQPQHF. Using reference TRBV28 and TRBJ1-5 for the parts outside the CDR3, the full variable domain is DVKVTQSSRYLVKRTGEKVFLECVQDMDHENMFWYRQDPGLGLRLIYFSYDVKMKEKGDIPEGYSVSREKKERFSLILESASTNQTSMYLCASSHRGVSNQPQHFGDGTRLSIL.

This clonotype has ten or more counts. The chain employs TRBV6-2 or TRBV6-3 and TRBJ2-2, with 11 bases fitting TRBD2. This CDR3 is 17 amino acids long. Trimming cost V 0 bases and J 4 bases; bases outside gene matches: 4. Germline CDR1 MNHEY, CDR2 SVGEGT. This chain's CDR3 is CASSYSSSGRVTGELFF. The CDR3 DNA reads TGTGCCAGCAGTTACTCGAGTAGCGGGAGGGTCACCGGGGAGCTGTTTTTT.

This clonotype was counted between two and nine times. This sequence joins TRBV11-2 and TRBJ2-7, with 9 positions matching TRBD1. Germline trimming cut 0 bases from V and 0 bases from J; bases unmatched to any gene: 6. Germline V gene sequence: CDR1 SGHAT, CDR2 FQNNGV. The CDR3 loop spans 17 amino acids. CDR3 protein: CASSLEGRTGASYEQYF. The CDR3 coding sequence is TGTGCCAGCAGCTTAGAGGGTCGGACAGGGGCCTCCTACGAGCAGTACTTC.

This clonotype came up many times. J is TRBJ2-5 and V is TRBV7-9, with 7 bases aligning to TRBD1. This CDR3 has 14 residues. In germline, CDR1 is SEHNR, CDR2 FQNEAQ (reference sequence). J was trimmed by 3 bases and V by 5 bases; bases with no gene match: 6. The CDR3 protein is CASSPGQREETQYF. CDR3 coding DNA: TGTGCCAGCAGCCCGGGACAGCGAGAAGAGACCCAGTACTTC.

This clonotype has at least ten counts. The chain recombines TRBV9 with TRBJ2-5; TRBD2 matches 9 bases. Germline-derived CDR1 and CDR2 are SGDLS and YYNGEE. Trimming at V came to 0 bases and at J to 1 base, leaving 7 bases not matched to a gene. This CDR3 contains 17 residues. The DNA of the CDR3 is TGTGCCAGCAGCGTAGGCACCCTAGCGGGGCCCCAAGAGACCCAGTACTTC. This encodes CASSVGTLAGPQETQYF.

This clonotype was counted at least ten times. The J gene is TRBJ2-1, the V gene TRBV20-1, with TRBD2 matching over 7 bases. The J segment lost 2 bases and the V segment lost 3 bases, leaving 10 bases of the junction unmatched. Germline CDR1 DFQATT, CDR2 SNEGSKA (reference sequence). The CDR3 length is 16 residues. The CDR3: CSARGAGNRPYNEQFF. Written as DNA, the CDR3 is TGCAGTGCTAGGGGAGCGGGGAATCGCCCCTACAATGAGCAGTTCTTC.

This clonotype appeared many times. The chain links TRBV12-3 or TRBV12-4 to TRBJ2-1, with D tentatively TRBD2 (5 bases). The CDR3 runs to 12 residues. V lost 7 bases and J 5 bases, leaving 9 bases between the germline ends. The CDR3 protein is CASTHGDNEQFF. Written as DNA, the CDR3 is TGTGCCAGCACCCACGGGGACAATGAGCAGTTCTTC.

This clonotype turned up a few times. The J gene is TRBJ2-1, the V gene TRBV28; 14 bases line up with TRBD2. Germline V gene data show CDR1 as MDHEN and CDR2 as SYDVKM. The CDR3 extends over 20 amino acids. The V and J ends lost 3 bases and 0 bases, in that order; junction bases with no gene match: 10. The CDR3 DNA sequence: TGTGCCAGCAGTTTCCCGGGACTAGCGGGGGACATTAGCTCCTACAATGAGCAGTTCTTC. Translating it yields CASSFPGLAGDISSYNEQFF.

This clonotype has a count of ten or more. The chain carries TRBV7-6 and TRBJ1-4; weak D call: TRBD1 (6 bases). The V gene lost 2 bases and the J gene lost 8 bases, with 15 bases spanning the gap. Germline lookup yields CDR1 SGHVS and CDR2 FNYEAQ. The CDR3 totals 15 residues. This CDR3 is CASSLNRESGEKLFF. DNA for the CDR3: TGTGCCAGCAGCTTAAACAGGGAATCGGGGGAAAAACTGTTTTTT.

On this clonotype itself: Mismatch with germline at one junction end may stem from a read error. The chain uses TRBV7-7 and TRBJ2-5; D may correspond to TRBD1 or TRBD2 (5 bases each). The CDR3 totals 13 residues. Germline CDR1 and CDR2: SSHAT and FNYEAQ (reference sequence). The CDR3 DNA is TGTGCTAGCAGCTTAAAAGGGGACGAGACCCAGTACTTC. Protein: CASSLKGDETQYF.

This clonotype was counted a single time. The chain couples TRBV7-6 to TRBJ2-1; 9 bases match TRBD2. Germline CDR1 SGHVS, CDR2 FNYEAQ. CDR3 length equals 16 residues. With 1 base clipped from V and 6 bases from J, the junction kept 7 bases outside the gene matches. DNA for the CDR3: TGTGCCAGCAGCTTAGTGGGCGGGGGGGGCCCCAATGAGCAGTTCTTC. Its protein product is CASSLVGGGGPNEQFF.